This T cell receptor beta chain came from a study of Graves' ophthalmopathy and Graves' hyperthyroidism. Whole-study results and caveats: Researchers report that a 13-signature model separated ophthalmopathy from stable hyperthyroidism, posting roughly 90% sensitivity and less than 82% specificity. Blood also carried most expanded thyroid clonotypes exceeding 0.001 frequency.

Researchers took RNA transcripts and amplified TCR beta CDR3 regions from them. HTBI primers were used in a first-round RT-PCR, which preceded a second-round multiplex PCR. MiXCR, run by TCRdb on the multiplex PCR reads, gives a single entry per CDR3 protein. Among under 350,000 distinct CDR3 sequences listed, around a sixth were seen once. CDR1 is LGHNA and CDR2 is YNFKEQ in the germline V gene. The CDR3 consists of 16 residues. V trimming: 2 bases; J trimming: 2 bases; junction bases outside the gene matches: 6. This clonotype was picked up many times. Its antigen is unknown. Patients were left out if they had other autoimmune diseases, uncontrolled infections, pregnancy or lactation. Orbital computed tomography, thyroid ultrasound, TRAb, serum thyroxine and clinical symptoms formed the basis of diagnosis.

The receptor was derived from an adult man with Graves' ophthalmopathy. The chain is built from TRBV4-2 and TRBJ2-5; 9 nucleotides align to TRBD1. The sequenced sample was peripheral blood. The CDR3 sequence: CASSQRTGVGQETQYF. The DNA of the CDR3 is TGTGCCAGCAGCCAACGGACAGGGGTAGGGCAAGAGACCCAGTACTTC.